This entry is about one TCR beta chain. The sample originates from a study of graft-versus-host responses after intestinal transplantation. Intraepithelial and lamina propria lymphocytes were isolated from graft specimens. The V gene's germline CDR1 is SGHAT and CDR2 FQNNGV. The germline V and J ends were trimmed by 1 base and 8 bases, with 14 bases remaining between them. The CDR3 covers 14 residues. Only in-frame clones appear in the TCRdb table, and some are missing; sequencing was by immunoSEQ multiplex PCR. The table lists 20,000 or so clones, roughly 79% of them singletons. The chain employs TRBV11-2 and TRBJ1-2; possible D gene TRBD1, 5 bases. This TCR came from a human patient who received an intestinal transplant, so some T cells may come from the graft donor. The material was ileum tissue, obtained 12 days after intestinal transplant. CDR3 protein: CASSLVGGTGGYTF. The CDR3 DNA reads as TGTGCCAGCAGCTTAGTCGGGGGTACTGGAGGCTACACCTTC.